Each of the 14 T cell receptor beta chains below was sequenced from the same sample in a study of TIL therapy for anti-PD-1-resistant metastatic lung cancer. The libraries were made with immunoSEQ v3. Measured with immunoSEQ multiplex PCR; TCRdb has only the in-frame clones, and not every one. The repertoire holds about 32,000 clones, with 74% as singletons. Indicated time point: pre-treatment sample, taken before nivolumab and TIL therapy. Here the sequenced sample was blood, taken at baseline. The receptors were gathered from a woman between 30 and 80 years old with non-small cell lung cancer.

The chain carries TRBV7-2 and TRBJ1-5; D is undetermined. Between the trimmed V and J ends, which lost 5 bases and 0 bases, there was a span of 5 bases. The CDR3 length is 13 residues. Germline V gene data show CDR1 as SGHTA and CDR2 as FQGNSA. This chain's CDR3 is CASSPSSNQPQHF. CDR3 DNA: TGTGCCAGCAGCCCCAGTAGCAATCAGCCCCAGCATTTT.

This chain joins TRBV30 and TRBJ2-1, with 9 bases matching TRBD2. Germline V lookup: CDR1 GTSNPN, CDR2 SVGIG (reference sequence). This CDR3 has 13 amino acids. The ends lost 3 bases at V and 6 bases at J; junction bases unmatched: 3. DNA of the CDR3: TGTGCCTGGAGGACTAGCGGAACCAATGAGCAGTTCTTC. Amino acid sequence: CAWRTSGTNEQFF.

V is TRBV27 and J is TRBJ2-2; no reliable D call. V lost 2 bases and J lost 0, with 10 bases in between. The germline V gene has CDR1 MNHEY and CDR2 SMNVEV (reference sequence). The CDR3 is made up of 16 amino acids. DNA for the CDR3: TGTGCCAGCAGTTTACGCCCCAGTACGAACACCGGGGAGCTGTTTTTT. It is translated as CASSLRPSTNTGELFF.

The genes are TRBV18 and TRBJ2-7, with D perhaps assigned TRBD1 or TRBD2 (6 bases each). Trimming pared 2 bases from V and 3 bases from J, leaving 29 bases between. The germline V gene encodes CDR1 KGHSH and CDR2 LQKENI. The CDR3 length is 20 residues. The CDR3 sequence is CASSPRRGSGGGLQLYEQYF. As DNA, the CDR3 is TGTGCCAGCTCACCAAGAAGGGGTTCAGGAGGGGGGCTCCAGCTCTACGAGCAGTACTTC.

This chain links TRBV19 with TRBJ2-5, with 9 positions matching TRBD1. The CDR3 is 15 residues long. Losses at the gene ends were 3 bases for V and 2 bases for J; bases not matched to a gene: 4. Germline CDR1 LNHDA, CDR2 SQIVND (reference sequence). Written as DNA, the CDR3 is TGTGCCAGTAGTATTACCGGGACAGGGCAAGAGACCCAGTACTTC. Translation gives CASSITGTGQETQYF.

The chain recombines TRBV6-1 with TRBJ2-7; TRBD2 matches at 9 bases. The CDR3 spans 14 residues. In germline, CDR1 is MNHNS, CDR2 SASEGT. V lost 3 bases to trimming and J lost 5 bases; unmatched junction nucleotides: 5. This CDR3 reads CASSEASGTHEQYF. The CDR3 nucleotides read TGTGCCAGCAGTGAGGCTAGCGGGACCCACGAGCAGTACTTC.

This clone has just one count. CDR3 sequence: CASSQQTSGSSDTQYF. CDR3 bases: TGTGCCAGCAGCCAACAGACTAGCGGGAGTTCAGATACGCAGTATTTT. V usage is TRBV4-2 and J usage is TRBJ2-3, with 12 bases that match TRBD2. From germline, CDR1 is LGHNA and CDR2 YNFKEQ. After removal of 2 bases from V and 4 bases from J, the junction contained 4 bases not matched to a gene. The CDR3 runs to 16 residues.

The table lists this clone with a count of one. The chain has TRBV5-4 and TRBJ1-2, with TRBD1 matching 8 bases. Germline-derived CDR1 and CDR2 are SGHNT and YYREEE (reference sequence). The CDR3 runs to 14 residues. V trimming: 4 bases; J trimming: 3 bases; junction bases outside the gene matches: 5. The CDR3: CASSIPTGDYGYTF. The CDR3 region has the DNA TGTGCCAGCAGCATCCCGACAGGGGACTATGGCTACACCTTC.

This chain links TRBV7-2 with TRBJ2-1; 11 nucleotides line up with TRBD2. The germline gives CDR1 SGHTA, CDR2 FQGNSA. V shed 5 bases and J 16 bases; nucleotides not matched to a gene: 10. The CDR3 extends over 13 amino acids. The CDR3 bases are TGTGCCAGCAGCGACGGGACTAGCGGCTCGAGCTTCTTC. Translated: CASSDGTSGSSFF.

In this sample, this clone turned up once. This rearrangement joins TRBV16 to TRBJ2-3, with TRBD1 matching over 9 bases. Trimming removed 4 bases from V and 0 bases from J; junction bases left unmatched: 5. This CDR3 is built from 16 residues. CDR1 and CDR2 from the germline V gene are KGHSY and FQNENV. DNA of the CDR3: TGTGCCAGCAGCCTACTAGGGACAGGGAGCACAGATACGCAGTATTTT. The encoded protein is CASSLLGTGSTDTQYF. The full variable domain, rest sourced from reference TRBV16 and TRBJ2-3, is GEEVAQTPKHLVRGEGQKAKLYCAPIKGHSYVFWYQQVLKNEFKFLISFQNENVFDETGMPKERFSAKCLPNSPCSLEIQATKLEDSAVYFCASSLLGTGSTDTQYFGPGTRLTVL.

V usage is TRBV9 and J usage is TRBJ2-2, with D unresolved. Germline lookup yields CDR1 SGDLS and CDR2 YYNGEE. Trimming cost V 4 bases and J 2 bases, with 9 bases left between them. This CDR3 is 14 amino acids long. The CDR3 bases are TGTGCCAGCAGCCCCCCAACCAACACCGGGGAGCTGTTTTTT. This translates into CASSPPTNTGELFF.

This chain joins TRBV4-2 and TRBJ1-1; D is ambiguous. V lost 0 bases, J lost 0 bases, and 5 bases lay in between. The CDR3 extends over 14 amino acids. Germline lookup yields CDR1 LGHNA and CDR2 YNFKEQ. CDR3 sequence: CASSQEVVNTEAFF. CDR3 in DNA: TGTGCCAGCAGCCAAGAGGTGGTGAACACTGAAGCTTTCTTT.

The chain recombines TRBV27 with TRBJ2-7; 12 nucleotides line up with TRBD2. This CDR3 has 14 residues. V gave up 3 bases and J gave up 4 bases; unmatched junction bases: 1. In germline, CDR1 is MNHEY, CDR2 SMNVEV (reference sequence). The CDR3 DNA follows: TGTGCCAGCAGTTTGACTAGCGGGAGTTACGAGCAGTACTTC. It is translated as CASSLTSGSYEQYF.

DNA of the CDR3: TGTGCCACCAGCCCAGCTCGTGGAAGGTCCCAAGAGACCCAGTACTTC. Protein: CATSPARGRSQETQYF. The genes are TRBV15 and TRBJ2-5; D is ambiguous. The CDR3 loop spans 16 amino acids. Per germline, CDR1 LNHNV and CDR2 YYDKDF (reference sequence). The germline V and J ends were trimmed by 5 bases and 1 base, with 17 bases remaining between them.